These 14 T cell receptor beta chains were sequenced from one sample in a study of T-cell memory formation after mild COVID-19. TCRdb reanalysed the 5' RACE reads using MiXCR and keeps one entry per CDR3 protein. The repertoire holds approximately 340,000 distinct CDR3 sequences, around 15% seen once, with approximately 20% in the top ten. Material: PBMCs or a T cell subset sorted from them (not recorded which). These receptors all come from a man aged 18-30 years who had mild COVID-19 (a few samples of this study predate the infection). Cell type and time point are not known.

This sequence joins TRBV12-3 or TRBV12-4 and TRBJ1-1, with TRBD1 as a possible D gene (5 bases). V shed 2 bases and J shed 7 bases, with 11 bases lying between them. CDR3 length: 13 residues. CDR3 sequence reads: CASSLPGINEAFF. The CDR3 DNA reads TGTGCCAGCAGTTTACCAGGGATCAATGAAGCTTTCTTT.

V and J are TRBV9 and TRBJ2-3; D not resolved. CDR3 length equals 14 residues. In germline, CDR1 is SGDLS, CDR2 YYNGEE. Trimming removed 0 bases at V and 5 bases at J, with 10 bases between. CDR3 region: CASSVDFRLDTQYF. The CDR3 region has the DNA TGTGCCAGCAGCGTAGATTTTAGGTTAGATACGCAGTATTTT.

This clonotype was seen more than once but under ten times. This chain links TRBV11-3 with TRBJ2-3; 7 nucleotides agree with TRBD1. The CDR3 has 15 amino acids. The junction had 10 bases not matched to a gene; V was cut back by 4 bases and J by 6 bases. Germline CDR1 SGHNT, CDR2 YENEEA. The CDR3 loop reads CASSSGRGYFDTQYF. CDR3 sequence (DNA): TGTGCCAGCAGCTCAGGCAGGGGGTACTTTGATACGCAGTATTTT.

This clonotype was found a few times. V is TRBV20-1 and J is TRBJ2-7; TRBD2 aligns across 7 bases. The CDR3 is made up of 15 amino acids. Germline V lookup: CDR1 DFQATT, CDR2 SNEGSKA (reference sequence). V lost 6 bases, J lost 2 bases, and 13 bases stayed unmatched. The CDR3 nucleotides read TGCAGTGCCTCTTCGTCACAGCGGGATCCCTACGAGCAGTACTTC. Protein: CSASSSQRDPYEQYF.

The gene calls are TRBV7-2 and TRBJ1-2; no clear D gene. The ends were cut back, 0 bases at V and 8 bases at J, with 13 bases in the middle. The CDR3 is 14 residues long. Germline V gives CDR1 SGHTA, CDR2 FQGNSA. CDR3 nucleotides: TGTGCCAGCAGCTTAGCTAGATCAGAGAGGGGCTACACCTTC. This sequence encodes CASSLARSERGYTF.

V usage is TRBV7-2 and J usage is TRBJ2-3, with D possibly TRBD1 on 5 matching bases. Looked up from germline, CDR1 is SGHTA and CDR2 is FQGNSA. The CDR3 has 14 amino acids. Trimming left V 3 bases short and J 3 bases short, with 10 bases between. Written as DNA, the CDR3 is TGTGCCAGCAGCTTTTTTCCAGGGACAGATACGCAGTATTTT. Translating gives CASSFFPGTDTQYF.

The chain carries TRBV19 and TRBJ1-5, with D possibly matching TRBD1 (5 bases). Per germline, CDR1 LNHDA and CDR2 SQIVND (reference sequence). The CDR3 spans 14 residues. Trimming took 6 bases from V and 3 from J, leaving 12 bases between them. CDR3 in amino acids: CASSTQDTNQPQHF. CDR3 nucleotide sequence: TGTGCCAGTAGCACACAGGATACCAATCAGCCCCAGCATTTT.

This clonotype came up a few times. The chain recombines TRBV10-3 with TRBJ1-1; 11 bases are a match to TRBD1. The ends lost 8 bases at V and 3 bases at J; junction bases unmatched: 2. The germline V gene has CDR1 ENHRY and CDR2 SYGVKD. The CDR3 consists of 13 residues. CDR3 sequence reads: CAIRDRGDTEAFF. The CDR3 coding sequence is TGTGCCATCCGGGACAGGGGGGACACTGAAGCTTTCTTT.

This clonotype was seen repeatedly, ten times or more. The chain is built from TRBV6-1 and TRBJ2-7; 9 nucleotides align to TRBD1. From germline, CDR1 is MNHNS and CDR2 SASEGT. This CDR3 has 12 residues. Trimming at V came to 8 bases and at J to 5 bases, leaving 4 bases not matched to a gene. CDR3: CASEGQGDEQYF. CDR3 DNA sequence: TGTGCCAGCGAGGGACAGGGCGACGAGCAGTACTTC.

This clonotype was counted between two and nine times. J is TRBJ2-1 and V is TRBV11-1; D perhaps matches TRBD2 (5 bases). This CDR3 is built from 15 residues. V gave up 6 bases and J gave up 3 bases, with 15 bases separating them. Germline values: CDR1 SGHAT, CDR2 FQDESV (reference sequence). The CDR3, as DNA: TGTGCCAGCAGTAGGGAGACCTCCAACTACAATGAGCAGTTCTTC. It translates to CASSRETSNYNEQFF.

The genes are TRBV5-1 and TRBJ2-4, with 8 bases aligning to TRBD1. Germline-derived CDR1 and CDR2 are SGHRS and YFSETQ. The J segment lost 3 bases and the V segment lost 4 bases, leaving 3 bases of the junction unmatched. The CDR3 extends over 14 amino acids. CDR3 region: CASSTTGVKNIQYF. For the CDR3, the DNA is TGCGCCAGCAGCACGACAGGGGTCAAAAACATTCAGTACTTC.

The chain is built from TRBV2 and TRBJ2-2, with 14 positions matching TRBD2. Trimming at V came to 5 bases and at J to 5 bases, leaving 4 bases not matched to a gene. The CDR3 sequence is 16 residues long. CDR1 and CDR2 (germline): SNHLY, FYNNEI. CDR3 region: CASSRRTSGGTGELFF. CDR3 coding DNA: TGTGCCAGCAGTCGAAGGACTAGCGGGGGGACCGGGGAGCTGTTTTTT.

This clonotype has a handful of counts. V usage is TRBV2 and J usage is TRBJ2-7; 8 bases fit TRBD1. Germline CDR1 is SNHLY and CDR2 is FYNNEI. This CDR3 spans 13 amino acids. V lost 9 bases, J lost 9 bases, and 13 bases stayed unmatched. Here the CDR3 DNA reads TGTGCCAGACGGGGACAGGCTGGGGAAGGGCAGTACTTC. This sequence encodes CARRGQAGEGQYF.

The rearrangement links TRBV15 to TRBJ1-5; D is perhaps TRBD1 (6 bases). Trimming pared 0 bases from V and 0 bases from J, leaving 9 bases between. The germline gives CDR1 LNHNV, CDR2 YYDKDF (reference sequence). This CDR3 has 16 residues. The CDR3 region has the DNA TGTGCCACCAGCAGAGACAGGGGATATAGCAATCAGCCCCAGCATTTT. Protein sequence: CATSRDRGYSNQPQHF.